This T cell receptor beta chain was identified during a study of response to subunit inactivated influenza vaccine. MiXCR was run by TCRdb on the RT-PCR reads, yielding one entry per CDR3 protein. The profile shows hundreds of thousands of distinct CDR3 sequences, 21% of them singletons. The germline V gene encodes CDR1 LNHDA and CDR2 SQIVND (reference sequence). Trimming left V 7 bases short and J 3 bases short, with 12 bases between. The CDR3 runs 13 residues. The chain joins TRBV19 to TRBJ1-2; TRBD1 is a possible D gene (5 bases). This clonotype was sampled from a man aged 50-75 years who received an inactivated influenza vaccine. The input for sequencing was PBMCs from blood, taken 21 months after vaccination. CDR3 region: CASKNKGHYGYTF. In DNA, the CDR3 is TGTGCCAGTAAGAACAAGGGGCACTATGGCTACACCTTC.